This TCR beta chain was retrieved from a study of identical twins. Overall study findings and caveats: Insertions were fewer in abundant cord blood beta clonotypes, whereas memory repertoires showed none of this pattern.

This clonotype was counted between two and nine times. What it binds is unknown. Germline CDR1 is MNHEY and CDR2 is SVGEGT. V was clipped by 5 bases and J by 4 bases; unmatched bases: 7. This CDR3 is built from 16 residues. TCRdb recomputed calls from the 5' RACE reads with MiXCR, one row per CDR3 protein. In the table there are 200,000 or so distinct CDR3 sequences, roughly 7.5% of which are singletons. The same data also contributed to another study, on yellow fever vaccine responses in identical twins.

V is TRBV6-2 or TRBV6-3 and J is TRBJ2-1; 11 bases line up with TRBD1. The clonotype comes from a woman younger than 30 in good health. Input material: memory (CD45RO+) T cells sorted from blood. The DNA of the CDR3 is TGTGCCAGCAGTCCCACCGGGACAGGGGGGTACAATGAGCAGTTCTTC. Translating gives CASSPTGTGGYNEQFF.